The text below deals with one T cell receptor beta chain. Ten or more counts support this clonotype. What this receptor recognizes is not known. No much larger clone exists at a distance of one base, and base qualities are not known. The sample was run on an Illumina HiSeq 2500. Quantitative 5'-RACE with molecular barcodes was used to prepare TCR beta libraries. Per the authors' processing: A new computational method, built on a probabilistic model of VDJ rearrangement, was used to identify disease-linked TCR variants. The raw public data were reprocessed by TCRdb itself: fastp quality trimming at Q25, MiXCR clonotype calling, in-frame beta chains only. Duplicate CDR3 protein sequences are folded into a single record with the most common DNA and genes. The V and J calls and clone size are TCRdb's, not the authors'. The sample table contains 200,000 to 250,000 distinct CDR3 sequences; only one count was recorded for 10% of them. Jointly, the top ten make up around 3% of the sample.

The data are from a study of CD8 T cells in ankylosing spondylitis (dated by TCRdb to between 2016 and 2019). About the full investigation: The study profiled T cell receptor beta repertoires in healthy donors and ankylosing spondylitis patients to find disease-linked TCR variants. The full study cohort was made up of about 25 ankylosing spondylitis patients and more than 90 healthy donors. Peripheral blood was sampled, and synovial fluid was also collected from ankylosing spondylitis patients. Overall study results and their limits: According to the report, matched synovial fluid samples from ankylosing spondylitis patients were significantly enriched for the disease-linked clones. Blood from ankylosing spondylitis patients appeared to be characterized by a TCR beta motif composed of several highly homologous amino acid variants. Some of the motif variants had been reported before in the synovial fluid and blood of reactive arthritis patients, a finding that suggests common disease-initiation mechanisms. The disease-linked clones showed a CD8+ phenotype and occurred at relatively low frequencies in peripheral blood.

The CDR3 runs 15 residues from the cysteine to the phenylalanine. Only CDR3 DNA remains: 45 bases, in frame from the first base. V and J lose 2 bases and 6 bases, and a span of 15 bases separates them. Reading the germline V gene gives CDR1 SGHRS and CDR2 YFSETQ. The rearrangement combines TRBV5-1 with TRBJ2-1; the D gene may be TRBD1 or TRBD2, since each aligns over 5 bases. Input material: blood, either unsorted or a sorted T cell fraction (not recorded which). The TCR was taken from a male donor with ankylosing spondylitis or in good health (not recorded which). For the CDR3, the sequence is CASSLSGTVSNEQFF. The nucleotides are TGCGCCAGCAGCTTATCCGGGACGGTTTCCAATGAGCAGTTCTTC.